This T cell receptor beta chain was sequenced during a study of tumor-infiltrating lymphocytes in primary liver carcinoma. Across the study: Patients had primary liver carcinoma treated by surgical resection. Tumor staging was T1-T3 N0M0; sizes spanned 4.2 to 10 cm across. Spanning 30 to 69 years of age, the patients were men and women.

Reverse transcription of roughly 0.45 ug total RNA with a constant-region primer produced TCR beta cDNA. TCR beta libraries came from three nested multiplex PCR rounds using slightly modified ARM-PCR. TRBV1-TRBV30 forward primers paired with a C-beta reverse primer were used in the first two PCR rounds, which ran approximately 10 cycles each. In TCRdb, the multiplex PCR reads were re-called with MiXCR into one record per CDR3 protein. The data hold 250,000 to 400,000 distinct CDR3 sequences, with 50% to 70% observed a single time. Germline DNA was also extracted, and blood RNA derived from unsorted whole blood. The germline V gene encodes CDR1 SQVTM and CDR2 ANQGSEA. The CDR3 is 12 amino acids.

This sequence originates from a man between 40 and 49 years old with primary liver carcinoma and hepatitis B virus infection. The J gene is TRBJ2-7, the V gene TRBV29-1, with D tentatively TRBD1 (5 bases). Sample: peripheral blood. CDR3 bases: TGCGGCGCTCGGACAAGCAATCGCGAGCAGTACTTC. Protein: CGARTSNREQYF.